The present T cell receptor beta chain was sequenced within a study of T cell changes during pregnancy in multiple sclerosis. Measured with immunoSEQ multiplex PCR; TCRdb has only the in-frame clones, and not every one. The sample comprises about 69,000 clones, roughly nine tenths of which are singletons, and under 0.3% rests with the top ten. Only one count was recorded for this clone. Sequencing was performed on CD4+ T cells from peripheral blood mononuclear cells, taken in the third trimester of pregnancy. This clonotype was sampled from a female donor in good health, enrolled as a control in a pregnancy study.

The CDR3 protein is CASTPGTGGSVSSYNEQFF. DNA of the CDR3: TGTGCCAGCACCCCCGGGACAGGGGGGTCGGTTAGCTCCTACAATGAGCAGTTCTTC. The chain carries TRBV5-4 and TRBJ2-1; 11 bases are a match to TRBD1. The CDR3 consists of 19 residues. With 6 bases clipped from V and 0 bases from J, the junction kept 14 bases outside the gene matches. Germline V gene sequence: CDR1 SGHNT, CDR2 YYREEE (reference sequence).